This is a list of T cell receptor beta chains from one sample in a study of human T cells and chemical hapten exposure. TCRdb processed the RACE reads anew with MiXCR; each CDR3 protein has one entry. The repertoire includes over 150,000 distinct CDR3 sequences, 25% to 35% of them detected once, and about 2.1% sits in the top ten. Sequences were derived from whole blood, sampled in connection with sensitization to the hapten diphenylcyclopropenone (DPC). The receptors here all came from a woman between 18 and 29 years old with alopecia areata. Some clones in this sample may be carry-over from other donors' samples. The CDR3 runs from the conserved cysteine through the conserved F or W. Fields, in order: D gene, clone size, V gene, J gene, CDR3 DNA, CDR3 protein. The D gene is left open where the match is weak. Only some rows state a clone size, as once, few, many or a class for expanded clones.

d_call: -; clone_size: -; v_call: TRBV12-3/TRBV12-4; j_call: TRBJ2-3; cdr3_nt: TGTGCCAGCAGGCACAACAGGGGCACAGATACGCAGTATTTT; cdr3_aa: CASRHNRGTDTQYF
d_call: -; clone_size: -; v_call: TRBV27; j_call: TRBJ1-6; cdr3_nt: TGTGCCACCCAGAGGGGGAGCTCCTATAATTCACCCCTCCACTTT; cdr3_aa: CATQRGSSYNSPLHF
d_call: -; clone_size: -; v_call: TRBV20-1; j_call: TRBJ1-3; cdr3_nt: TGCAGTGCTAGTCTGGCCTTTGGAAACACCATATATTTT; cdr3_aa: CSASLAFGNTIYF
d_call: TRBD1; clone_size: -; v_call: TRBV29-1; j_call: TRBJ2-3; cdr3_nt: TGCAGCGGCCAACCGCCGGGACAGCAATATACGCAGTATTTT; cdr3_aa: CSGQPPGQQYTQYF
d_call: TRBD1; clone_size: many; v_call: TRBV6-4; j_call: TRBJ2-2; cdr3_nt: TGTGCCAGCAGTGACTCGACAGGGGACACCGGGGAGCTGTTTTTT; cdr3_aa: CASSDSTGDTGELFF
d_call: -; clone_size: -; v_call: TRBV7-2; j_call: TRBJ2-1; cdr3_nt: TGTGCCAGCAGCTTAGGGGTAGTGACTAGGGGTCTTGAGCAGTTCTTC; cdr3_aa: CASSLGVVTRGLEQFF
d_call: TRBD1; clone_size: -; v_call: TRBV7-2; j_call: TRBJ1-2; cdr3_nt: TGTGCCAGCAGCTCGGGACAGGTGCTAGGGGGTGGCTACACCTTC; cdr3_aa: CASSSGQVLGGGYTF
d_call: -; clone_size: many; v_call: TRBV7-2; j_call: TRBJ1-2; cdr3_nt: TGTGCCAGCAGCCGTGACCAAATACAGGGCTACACCTTC; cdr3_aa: CASSRDQIQGYTF
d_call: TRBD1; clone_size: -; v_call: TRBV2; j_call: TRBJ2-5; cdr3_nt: TGTGCCAGCATCCGGGACAGGGGCCAAGAGACCCAGTACTTC; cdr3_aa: CASIRDRGQETQYF
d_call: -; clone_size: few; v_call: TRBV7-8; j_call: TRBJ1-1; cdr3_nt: TGTGCCAGCAGCTTAGCGCTAATAAGGACAGCTGAAGCTTTCTTT; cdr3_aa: CASSLALIRTAEAFF
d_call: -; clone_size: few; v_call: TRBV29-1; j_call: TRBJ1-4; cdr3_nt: TGCAGCGTCCACGCCCCCGGAGGGGAAAAACTGTTTTTT; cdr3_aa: CSVHAPGGEKLFF
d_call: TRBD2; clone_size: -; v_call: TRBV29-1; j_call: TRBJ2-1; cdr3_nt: TGCAGCGTTGAATCTAGCGGTTACAATGAGCAGTTCTTC; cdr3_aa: CSVESSGYNEQFF
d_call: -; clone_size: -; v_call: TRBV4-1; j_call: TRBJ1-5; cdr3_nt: TGCGCCAGCAGCCAAGATTCGGAGTTCCCTGCTCAGCCCCAGCATTTT; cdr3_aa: CASSQDSEFPAQPQHF
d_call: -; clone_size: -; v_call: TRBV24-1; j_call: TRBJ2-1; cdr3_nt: TGTGCCACCAGTGACGGAGGGGGGGGGCCCCGGAATGAGCAGTTCTTC; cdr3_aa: CATSDGGGGPRNEQFF
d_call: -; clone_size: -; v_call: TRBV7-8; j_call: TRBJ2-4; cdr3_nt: TGTGCCAGCAGCGCCAGTCGAGCCAAAAACATTCAGTACTTC; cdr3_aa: CASSASRAKNIQYF
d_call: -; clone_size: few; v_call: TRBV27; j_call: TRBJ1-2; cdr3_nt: TGTGCCAGCAGTTTAGGGGGGCAGGGGTCACCGGGCTACACCTTC; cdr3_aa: CASSLGGQGSPGYTF
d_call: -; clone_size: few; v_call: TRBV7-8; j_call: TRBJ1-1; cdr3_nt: TGTGCCAGCAGCTTAGTTGGCCGATCCAACACTGAAGCTTTCTTT; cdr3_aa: CASSLVGRSNTEAFF
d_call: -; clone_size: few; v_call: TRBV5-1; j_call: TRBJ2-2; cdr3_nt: TGCGCCAGCAGTGTTGACGGCACCGGGGAGCTGTTTTTT; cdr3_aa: CASSVDGTGELFF
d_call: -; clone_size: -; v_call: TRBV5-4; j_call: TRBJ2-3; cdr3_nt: TGTGCCAGCAGCTTGCAAGATACGCAGTATTTT; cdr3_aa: CASSLQDTQYF
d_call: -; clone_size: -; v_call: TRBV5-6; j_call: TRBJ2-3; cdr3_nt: TGTGCCAGCAGCTTCCTAGGGACCACAGCAGATACGCAGTATTTT; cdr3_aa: CASSFLGTTADTQYF
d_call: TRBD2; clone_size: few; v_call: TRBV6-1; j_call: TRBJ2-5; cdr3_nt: TGTGCCAGCAGTGGACTAGCGAGAGAGACCCAGTACTTC; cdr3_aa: CASSGLARETQYF
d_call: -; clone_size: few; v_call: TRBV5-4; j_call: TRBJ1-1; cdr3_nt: TGTGCCAGCAGCTTGGGGGGTATCAACACTGAAGCTTTCTTT; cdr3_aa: CASSLGGINTEAFF
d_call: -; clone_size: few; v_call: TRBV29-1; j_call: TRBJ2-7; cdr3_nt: TGCAGCGTCTGGGGTAGCGGCTCCACCTACGAGCAGTACTTC; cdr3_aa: CSVWGSGSTYEQYF
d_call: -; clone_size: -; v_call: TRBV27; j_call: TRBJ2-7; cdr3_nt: TGTGCCAGCCGGGGGGCCCCCTACTACGAGCAGTACTTC; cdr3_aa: CASRGAPYYEQYF
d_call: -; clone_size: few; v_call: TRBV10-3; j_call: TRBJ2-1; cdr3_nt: TGTGCCATCAGCGCGAGACTGGACTCCTACAATGAGCAGTTCTTC; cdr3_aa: CAISARLDSYNEQFF
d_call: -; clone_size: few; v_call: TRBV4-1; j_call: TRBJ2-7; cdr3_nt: TGCGCCAGCAGCCAAAGGAACAGTCCGCAGGAGCAGTACTTC; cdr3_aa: CASSQRNSPQEQYF
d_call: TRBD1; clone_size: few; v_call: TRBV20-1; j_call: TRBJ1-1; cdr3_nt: TGCAGTGCTCGGAGACAGGGAAAAGAAACTGAAGCTTTCTTT; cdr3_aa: CSARRQGKETEAFF
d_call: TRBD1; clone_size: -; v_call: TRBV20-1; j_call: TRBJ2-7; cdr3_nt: TGCAGTGCTTACCGGACAGGGCCATCCAACGAGCAGTACTTC; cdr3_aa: CSAYRTGPSNEQYF
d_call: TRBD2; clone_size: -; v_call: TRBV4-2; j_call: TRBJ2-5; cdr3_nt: TGTGCCAGCAGCCAAGGGACTAGCGGGAGTGAGACCCAGTACTTC; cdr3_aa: CASSQGTSGSETQYF
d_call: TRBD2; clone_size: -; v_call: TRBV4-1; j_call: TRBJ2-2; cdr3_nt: TGCGCCAGCAGAACTAGCGGGGGGCTTAACACCGGGGAGCTGTTTTTT; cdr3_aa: CASRTSGGLNTGELFF
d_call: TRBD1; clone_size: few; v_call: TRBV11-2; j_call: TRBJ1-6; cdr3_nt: TGTGCCAGCAGACCAGGGTTCAGGGGGGGTAATTCACCCCTCCACTTT; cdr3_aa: CASRPGFRGGNSPLHF
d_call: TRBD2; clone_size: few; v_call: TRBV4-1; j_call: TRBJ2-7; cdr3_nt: TGCGCCAGCAGCCAAGAAGTTGGACTAGCAGTCTACGAGCAGTACTTC; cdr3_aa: CASSQEVGLAVYEQYF
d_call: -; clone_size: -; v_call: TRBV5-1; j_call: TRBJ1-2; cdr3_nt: TGCGCCAGCAGCAAGGGCCACGAGGCGGATGGCTACACCTTC; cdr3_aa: CASSKGHEADGYTF
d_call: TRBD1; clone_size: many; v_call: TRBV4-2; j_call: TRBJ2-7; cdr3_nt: TGTGCCAGCAGCCCGTCACCCGGGACAGGGTCCTCCGAGCAGTACTTC; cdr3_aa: CASSPSPGTGSSEQYF
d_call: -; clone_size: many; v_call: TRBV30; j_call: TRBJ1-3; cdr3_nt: TGTGCCTGTGATTCGGGGGGATCTGGAAACACCATATATTTT; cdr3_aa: CACDSGGSGNTIYF
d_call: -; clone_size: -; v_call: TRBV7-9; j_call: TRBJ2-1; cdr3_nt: TGTGCCAGCAGCTCGAGATCTAGTACTGAGCAGTTCTTC; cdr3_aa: CASSSRSSTEQFF
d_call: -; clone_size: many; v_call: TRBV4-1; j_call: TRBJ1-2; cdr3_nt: TGCGCCAGCAGCCAAGGGCCCTTCGCACGTAACTATGGCTACACCTTC; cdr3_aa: CASSQGPFARNYGYTF
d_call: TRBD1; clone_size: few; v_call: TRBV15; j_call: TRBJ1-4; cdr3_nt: TGTGCCATAGGGGGCGGGACAGCATATGAAAAACTGTTTTTT; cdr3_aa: CAIGGGTAYEKLFF
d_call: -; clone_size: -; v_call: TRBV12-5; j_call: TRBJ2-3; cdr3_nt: TGTGCTAGTGGTTTGGTTGCTCCCCCGACTAGCACAGATACGCAGTATTTT; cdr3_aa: CASGLVAPPTSTDTQYF
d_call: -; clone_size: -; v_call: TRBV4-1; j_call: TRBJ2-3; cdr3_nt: TGCGCCAGCAGCCACGCCGACAACACAGATACGCAGTATTTT; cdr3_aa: CASSHADNTDTQYF
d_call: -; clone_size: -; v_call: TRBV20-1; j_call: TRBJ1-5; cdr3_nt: TGCAGTGCCCCTGGATTGAGTCAGCCCCAGCATTTT; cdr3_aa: CSAPGLSQPQHF
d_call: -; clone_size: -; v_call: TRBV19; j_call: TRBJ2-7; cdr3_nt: TGTGCCAGTAGTCTCCGAACAGGGATTTACGAGCAGTACTTC; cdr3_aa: CASSLRTGIYEQYF
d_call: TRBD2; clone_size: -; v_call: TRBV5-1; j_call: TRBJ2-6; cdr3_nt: TGCGCCAGCAGCCAACTAGCGGGGCAGTGGAACTCTGGGGCCAACGTCCTGACTTTC; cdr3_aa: CASSQLAGQWNSGANVLTF
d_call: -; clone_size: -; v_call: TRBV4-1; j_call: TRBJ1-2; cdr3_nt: TGCGCCCACGCTGGGGTTCATAACTATGGCTACACCTTC; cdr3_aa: CAHAGVHNYGYTF
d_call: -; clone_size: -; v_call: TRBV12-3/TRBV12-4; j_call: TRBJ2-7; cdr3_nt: TGTGCCAGCAGTTCCCACAGCTCCTACGAGCAGTACTTC; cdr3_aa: CASSSHSSYEQYF
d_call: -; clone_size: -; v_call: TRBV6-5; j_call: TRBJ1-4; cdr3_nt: TGTGCCAGCAGCCGAGGGTTGAATGAAAAACTGTTTTTT; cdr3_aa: CASSRGLNEKLFF
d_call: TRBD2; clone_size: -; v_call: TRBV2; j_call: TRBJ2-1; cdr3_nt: TGTGCCAGCAGGTCGGGACTAGCGGAAGGGGTTGAGCAGTTCTTC; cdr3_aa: CASRSGLAEGVEQFF
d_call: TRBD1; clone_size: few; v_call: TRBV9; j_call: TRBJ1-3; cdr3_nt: TGTGCCAGCAGCACAACTGACAGGGGGCCTGGAAACACCATATATTTT; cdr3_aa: CASSTTDRGPGNTIYF
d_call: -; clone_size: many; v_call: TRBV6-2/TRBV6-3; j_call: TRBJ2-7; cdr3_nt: TGTGCCAGCAGTTACTCGAGCCAACCTCGGGAGCAGTACTTC; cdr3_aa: CASSYSSQPREQYF
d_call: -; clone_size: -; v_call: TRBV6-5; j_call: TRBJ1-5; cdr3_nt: TGTGCCAGCAGCCCCCTAAGCTTCGGCAATCAGCCCCAGCATTTT; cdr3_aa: CASSPLSFGNQPQHF
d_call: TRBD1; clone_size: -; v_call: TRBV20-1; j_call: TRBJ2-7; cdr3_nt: TGCAGTGCTCCGAGGACAGGGGAGGTTTACGAGCAGTACTTC; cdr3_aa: CSAPRTGEVYEQYF
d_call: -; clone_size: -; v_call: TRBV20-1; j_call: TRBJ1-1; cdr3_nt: TGCAGTGCTTTGTTGATTTTCGCTGAAGCTTTCTTT; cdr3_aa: CSALLIFAEAFF